This T cell receptor (beta chain) derives from a study of blood T cells in healthy people across ages. The germline V gene encodes CDR1 SGHRS and CDR2 YFSETQ. V gave up 1 base and J gave up 6 bases, with 17 bases separating them. This CDR3 is 16 amino acids long. Together with a sample-barcoded 5' primer, a J-beta primer mix was included in a second PCR lasting roughly 6 to 12 cycles. MiXCR, run by TCRdb on the 5' RACE reads, gives a single entry per CDR3 protein. The sample lists 1 million to 1.2 million distinct CDR3 sequences; approximately 38% were seen once. Study observations and caveats: Possibly, changes in expanded clonotypes were confounded because donor CMV status was unknown.

This clonotype was counted a few times. Its antigen is not known. The sequence derives from a young man in good health. The sequencing input was blood. The chain combines TRBV5-1 with TRBJ2-1; D gene ambiguous. The CDR3 here is CASSLFLDGRFNEQFF. The CDR3 DNA reads TGCGCCAGCAGCTTGTTTTTGGACGGACGCTTCAATGAGCAGTTCTTC.